These 5 T cell receptor beta chains were all obtained from the same sample, sequenced in a study of T cell responses to AZD1222 COVID-19 vaccine. Sequencing used immunoSEQ multiplex PCR; TCRdb keeps in-frame clones, though not all of them. Of 90,000 to 120,000 clones listed, about 89% are singletons. Sequencing was performed on peripheral blood, taken on day 0 of AZD1222 vaccination. The receptors here all came from an adult in good health.

This chain uses TRBV6-5 with TRBJ2-2, with D uncertain. CDR1 is MNHEY and CDR2 is SVGAGI in the germline V gene. V gave up 2 bases and J gave up 7 bases, with 2 bases separating them. The CDR3 is 11 amino acids. CDR3 nucleotide sequence: TGTGCCAGCAGTTACCTCGGGGAGCTGTTTTTT. Its translation is CASSYLGELFF.

The DNA of the CDR3 is TGTGCCAGTAGTACTCGACTAGCGCAAGCTAGCTCCTACGAGCAGTACTTC. Its protein is CASSTRLAQASSYEQYF. The chain couples TRBV19 to TRBJ2-7, with 8 nucleotides matching TRBD2. The V and J ends lost 4 bases and 0 bases, in that order; junction bases with no gene match: 11. The CDR3 runs to 17 residues. Germline V gene sequence: CDR1 LNHDA, CDR2 SQIVND (reference sequence).

The chain is built from TRBV19 and TRBJ1-4; D possibly corresponds to TRBD1 (5 bases). Trimming shortened V by 4 bases and J by 4 bases, and 10 bases separated the two germline ends. Germline V gene data show CDR1 as LNHDA and CDR2 as SQIVND (reference sequence). This CDR3 is built from 14 residues. The CDR3, as DNA: TGTGCCAGTAGTACTTCAGGGCATAATGAAAAACTGTTTTTT. Translation gives CASSTSGHNEKLFF.

The J gene is TRBJ2-3, the V gene TRBV9, with a tentative D call TRBD1 (6 bases). This CDR3 region has 14 residues. V was shortened by 3 bases and J by 10 bases, with 18 bases between the two germline ends. CDR1 and CDR2 (germline): SGDLS, YYNGEE. The chain's CDR3 is CASSAPQGIRAQYF. The CDR3 DNA follows: TGTGCCAGCAGCGCTCCTCAGGGGATCAGGGCGCAGTATTTT. Complete variable domain (other parts from reference TRBV9 and TRBJ2-3): DSGVTQTPKHLITATGQRVTLRCSPRSGDLSVYWYQQSLDQGLQFLIQYYNGEERAKGNILERFSAQQFPDLHSELNLSSLELGDSALYFCASSAPQGIRAQYFGPGTRLTVL.

This chain joins TRBV7-8 and TRBJ1-1; D uncertain. The V gene's germline CDR1 is SGHVS and CDR2 FQNEAQ. Trimming took off 1 base at V and 4 bases at J, with 10 bases between the two ends. This CDR3 has 14 residues. CDR3 DNA: TGTGCCAGCAGCTTAGGGGGAGTGTCCACTGAAGCTTTCTTT. It encodes CASSLGGVSTEAFF.